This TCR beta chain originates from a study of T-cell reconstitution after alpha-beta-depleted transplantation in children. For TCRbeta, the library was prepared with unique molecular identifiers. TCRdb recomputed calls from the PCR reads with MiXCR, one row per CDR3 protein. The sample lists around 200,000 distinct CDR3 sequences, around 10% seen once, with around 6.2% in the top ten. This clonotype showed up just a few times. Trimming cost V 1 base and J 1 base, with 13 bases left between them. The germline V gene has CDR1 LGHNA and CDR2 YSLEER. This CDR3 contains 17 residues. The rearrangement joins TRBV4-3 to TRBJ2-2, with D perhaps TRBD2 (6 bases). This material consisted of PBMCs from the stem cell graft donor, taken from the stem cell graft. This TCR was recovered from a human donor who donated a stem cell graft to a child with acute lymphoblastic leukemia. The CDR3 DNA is TGCGCCAGCAGCCAAGGCAATCCCGGGAGGAACACCGGGGAGCTGTTTTTT. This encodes CASSQGNPGRNTGELFF.